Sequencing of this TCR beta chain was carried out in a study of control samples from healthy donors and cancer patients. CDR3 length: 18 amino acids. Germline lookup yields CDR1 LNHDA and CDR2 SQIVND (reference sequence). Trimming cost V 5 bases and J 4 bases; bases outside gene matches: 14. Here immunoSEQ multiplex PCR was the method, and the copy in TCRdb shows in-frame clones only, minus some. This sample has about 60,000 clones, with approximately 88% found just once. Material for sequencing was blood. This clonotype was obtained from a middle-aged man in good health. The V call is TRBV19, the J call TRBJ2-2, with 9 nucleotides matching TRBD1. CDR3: CASSARRGQGPFTGELFF. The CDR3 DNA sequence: TGTGCCAGTAGTGCCCGGAGGGGACAGGGCCCGTTCACCGGGGAGCTGTTTTTT.